These 21 T cell receptor beta chains share one sample of origin, sequenced in a study of blood T cell repertoires in COVID-19 (dated by TCRdb to 2018 to 2020). The library was obtained by the immunoSEQ multiplex PCR assay. TCRdb's version of the immuneACCESS table is confined to in-frame rearrangements and falls short of the full clone set. An unresolved V gene accounts for under half of the shortfall where checked; the remainder is of unknown origin. Recorded for this sample are approximately 250,000 clones; approximately 88% of them occurred a single time. The ten biggest clones cover 2% to 2.5% of the sample. Sequenced input: PBMCs or T cells enriched from blood (not recorded which). Receptors originate from a woman in her thirties or forties with acute COVID-19.

This chain links TRBV6-5 with TRBJ1-5, with TRBD1 matching 10 bases. Losses at the gene ends were 4 bases for V and 3 bases for J; bases not matched to a gene: 6. Germline V gives CDR1 MNHEY, CDR2 SVGAGI. The CDR3 has 16 residues. The CDR3 reads CASSSRTGGNNQPQHF. The CDR3 DNA reads as TGTGCCAGCAGTTCGCGGACAGGGGGGAACAATCAGCCCCAGCATTTT.

V is TRBV5-6 and J is TRBJ1-5; D perhaps matches TRBD1 (6 bases). V was pared by 2 bases and J by 0 bases, with 12 bases between. CDR1 is SGHDT, CDR2 YYEEEE, per germline. The CDR3 totals 16 residues. The CDR3 DNA sequence: TGTGCCAGCAGCTTCGGACAGTTGTATAGCAATCAGCCCCAGCATTTT. Its protein is CASSFGQLYSNQPQHF.

The chain employs TRBV5-5 and TRBJ2-1; TRBD2 matches at 11 bases. V lost 1 base, J lost 8 bases, and 11 bases stayed unmatched. This CDR3 is built from 17 residues. CDR1 and CDR2 (germline): SGHKS, YYEKEE (reference sequence). The CDR3 protein is CASSLIPSSGGPDEQFF. The DNA of the CDR3 is TGTGCCAGCAGCTTGATACCCTCTAGCGGGGGGCCTGATGAGCAGTTCTTC.

The rearrangement links TRBV5-4 to TRBJ2-1; 9 bases agree with TRBD1. The V gene's germline CDR1 is SGHNT and CDR2 YYREEE (reference sequence). The CDR3 has 14 residues. The V segment lost 3 bases and the J segment 6 bases; nucleotides outside the gene matches: 4. In nucleotides, the CDR3 is TGTGCCAGCAGCTGGGAGGACAGGGGCAATGAGCAGTTCTTC. It specifies CASSWEDRGNEQFF.

The CDR3 DNA follows: TGCAGCGTTGCCGGGCCGAGGAGGGAGACCCAGTACTTC. It is translated as CSVAGPRRETQYF. V gene TRBV29-1 combines with J gene TRBJ2-5; a possible D gene is TRBD2 (5 bases). The CDR3 length is 13 residues. CDR1 is SQVTM, CDR2 ANQGSEA, per germline. The ends were cut back, 4 bases at V and 5 bases at J, with 14 bases in the middle. The entire variable domain, with the rest obtained from reference TRBV29-1 and TRBJ2-5, is as follows: SAVISQKPSRDICQRGTSLTIQCQVDSQVTMMFWYRQQPGQSLTLIATANQGSEATYESGFVIDKFPISRPNLTFSTLTVSNMSPEDSSIYLCSVAGPRRETQYFGPGTRLLVL.

The chain links TRBV19 to TRBJ2-7, with TRBD1 matching over 10 bases. The V and J ends lost 5 bases and 2 bases, in that order; junction bases with no gene match: 6. Germline CDR1 LNHDA, CDR2 SQIVND (reference sequence). The CDR3 length is 15 residues. CDR3 bases: TGTGCCAGTAGTCCCGGGACAGGGGTGCCCTACGAGCAGTACTTC. Residues: CASSPGTGVPYEQYF.

The chain is built from TRBV30 and TRBJ2-1; 10 nucleotides align to TRBD2. Per germline, CDR1 GTSNPN and CDR2 SVGIG (reference sequence). CDR3 length: 17 amino acids. With 0 bases clipped from V and 4 bases from J, the junction kept 9 bases outside the gene matches. The CDR3 sequence is CAWSVQVAGGFYNEQFF. CDR3 in DNA: TGTGCCTGGAGTGTACAGGTAGCGGGGGGCTTTTACAATGAGCAGTTCTTC. Filled out from reference TRBV30 and TRBJ2-1, the complete variable domain reads SQTIHQWPATLVQPVGSPLSLECTVEGTSNPNLYWYRQAAGRGLQLLFYSVGIGQISSEVPQNLSASRPQDRQFILSSKKLLLSDSGFYLCAWSVQVAGGFYNEQFFGPGTRLTVL.

The chain carries TRBV7-2 and TRBJ1-4; a possible D gene is TRBD1 (5 bases). With 5 bases removed from V and 8 bases from J, the gap between germline ends came to 18 bases. Germline V gives CDR1 SGHTA, CDR2 FQGNSA. This CDR3 comprises 15 residues. The CDR3 loop is CASSPVSGPNEKLFF. The CDR3 bases are TGTGCCAGCAGCCCCGTTTCAGGGCCGAACGAAAAACTGTTTTTT.

This clone has just one count. The chain couples TRBV5-1 to TRBJ1-2; the D is unclear. The V and J ends lost 0 bases and 2 bases respectively, with 14 bases between them. This CDR3 is built from 16 residues. Germline CDR1 SGHRS, CDR2 YFSETQ. The CDR3 DNA follows: TGCGCCAGCAGCTTGGGGGCAGAGGGTGAGAACTATGGCTACACCTTC. Translating gives CASSLGAEGENYGYTF.

The V and J genes are TRBV7-2 and TRBJ1-1; a weak D match, TRBD1 (6 bases). Germline values: CDR1 SGHTA, CDR2 FQGNSA. This CDR3 has 12 amino acids. V was pared by 5 bases and J by 4 bases, with 8 bases between. Written as DNA, the CDR3 is TGTGCCAGCAGCGAAGGGGGCACTGAAGCTTTCTTT. Its translation is CASSEGGTEAFF.

V gene TRBV4-3 combines with J gene TRBJ2-7; TRBD2 aligns across 7 bases. CDR1 and CDR2 from the germline V gene are LGHNA and YSLEER. With V trimmed by 5 bases and J by 2 bases, 12 bases remained unmatched. This CDR3 contains 16 residues. The CDR3 here is CASSNTAVAGTYEQYF. DNA for the CDR3: TGCGCCAGCAGCAATACGGCGGTAGCGGGTACCTACGAGCAGTACTTC.

With respect to this clone: The sample carries other DNA sequences with the same CDR3. For the CDR3, the DNA is TGTGCCAGCAGGCTAGCGGGGGGCCCCAATGAGCAGTTCTTC. Protein product: CASRLAGGPNEQFF. The chain uses TRBV3-1 (or the pseudogene TRBV3-2) and TRBJ2-1; TRBD2 aligns across 11 bases. Germline CDR1 and CDR2: LGHDT and YNNKEL (reference sequence). The V gene end was trimmed by 6 bases and the J gene end by 6 bases; junction bases not matched to a gene: 4. CDR3 length: 14 residues.

V is TRBV6-6 and J is TRBJ1-5; no reliable D call. This CDR3 has 13 amino acids. Germline V CDR1 and CDR2: MNHNY, SVGAGI (reference sequence). The ends were cut back, 5 bases at V and 2 bases at J, with 7 bases in the middle. The chain's CDR3 is CASSLSGNQPQHF. The DNA for the CDR3 is TGTGCCAGCAGTCTCAGTGGCAATCAGCCCCAGCATTTT.

The rearrangement joins TRBV30 to TRBJ2-1; no definite D call. V was pared by 0 bases and J by 3 bases, with 9 bases between. This CDR3 is built from 14 residues. CDR1 and CDR2 from the germline V gene are GTSNPN and SVGIG (reference sequence). The CDR3 DNA reads TGTGCCTGGAGTGTACACCTTATCTACAATGAGCAGTTCTTC. It is translated as CAWSVHLIYNEQFF.

V gene TRBV4-3 combines with J gene TRBJ2-3; the D gene is possibly TRBD2 (5 bases). Germline assignment: CDR1 LGHNA and CDR2 YSLEER. Trimming took off 0 bases at V and 9 bases at J, with 10 bases between the two ends. The CDR3 contains 13 residues. The CDR3 loop is CASSQEEVSTQYF. In nucleotides, the CDR3 is TGCGCCAGCAGCCAAGAGGAGGTTTCCACGCAGTATTTT.

V is TRBV5-1 and J is TRBJ1-3; D not resolved. Germline CDR1 and CDR2: SGHRS and YFSETQ. The V end lost 0 bases, the J end lost 0 bases, and 7 bases lay between the germline ends. The CDR3 sequence is 15 residues long. The CDR3 protein is CASSLGQISGNTIYF. CDR3 DNA: TGCGCCAGCAGCTTGGGGCAGATCTCTGGAAACACCATATATTTT.

This clone was detected a few times. This sequence joins TRBV7-9 and TRBJ1-3; no firm D call. This CDR3 spans 14 amino acids. Between the trimmed V and J ends, which lost 4 bases and 4 bases, there was a span of 11 bases. In germline, CDR1 is SEHNR, CDR2 FQNEAQ (reference sequence). The CDR3 sequence: CASSSRLSGNTIYF. As DNA, the CDR3 is TGTGCCAGCAGCTCCAGATTGTCGGGAAACACCATATATTTT.

This chain uses TRBV2 with TRBJ2-3; D is ambiguous. V gave up 5 bases and J gave up 2 bases, with 17 bases separating them. CDR1 is SNHLY and CDR2 is FYNNEI in the germline V gene. The CDR3 consists of 16 residues. CDR3 in amino acids: CASSIEQLQNTDTQYF. The CDR3 DNA sequence: TGTGCCAGCAGTATCGAACAGCTCCAAAACACAGATACGCAGTATTTT.

This clone was counted between two and nine times. The V and J genes are TRBV27 and TRBJ2-7; 8 positions agree with TRBD1. This CDR3 has 14 amino acids. In germline, CDR1 is MNHEY, CDR2 SMNVEV (reference sequence). V lost 5 bases to trimming and J lost 0 bases; unmatched junction nucleotides: 3. In DNA, the CDR3 is TGTGCCAGCAGTCACAGGGGGTCCTCCTACGAGCAGTACGTC. This translates into CASSHRGSSYEQYV.

The CDR3 bases are TGTGCCAGCAGCTCACTAGCGGGGGCTGGGGATGAGCAGTTCTTC. This gives the protein CASSSLAGAGDEQFF. J is TRBJ2-1 and V is TRBV5-8; 11 bases fit TRBD2. Germline V lookup: CDR1 SGHTS, CDR2 YDEGEE. The CDR3 extends over 15 amino acids. V was clipped by 3 bases and J by 8 bases; unmatched bases: 7.

CDR3 sequence: CASSPRDSNSPLHF. In DNA, the CDR3 is TGTGCCAGCAGTCCCCGGGACAGTAATTCACCCCTCCACTTT. The genes are TRBV6-2 or TRBV6-3 and TRBJ1-6; 7 bases fit TRBD1. Germline V gene data show CDR1 as MNHEY and CDR2 as SVGEGT. V lost 5 bases and J lost 6; bases outside the gene matches: 4. The CDR3 loop spans 14 amino acids.